This T cell receptor (beta chain) was obtained from a study of blood T cell repertoires in COVID-19. Study-wide background: T cells, B-cell-depleted T cells, or PBMCs provided the cDNA or gDNA that served as material.

Trimming cost V 3 bases and J 3 bases, with 21 bases left between them. Per the germline V gene, CDR1 is LGHDT and CDR2 is YNNKEL (reference sequence). This CDR3 is 18 amino acids long. Authors' analysis steps: Reference gene primer amplification gave nucleated cell count estimates. Data came from immunoSEQ multiplex PCR; TCRdb stores just in-frame clones and leaves some out. Clone size and the V and J calls come from that table; the DNA yielded D and trimming. The table includes 300,000 to 400,000 clones, approximately 87% detected once. V is TRBV3-1 (or the pseudogene TRBV3-2) and J is TRBJ2-1; tentative D call: TRBD2 (6 bases). The TCR sequence derives from a woman between 50 and 59 years old with COVID-19, enrolled during active disease. The sequenced sample was peripheral blood. CDR3 bases: TGTGCCAGCAGCCAGGGGAGGCCCGCACGAAGGGTCTACAATGAGCAGTTCTTC. Translating it yields CASSQGRPARRVYNEQFF.